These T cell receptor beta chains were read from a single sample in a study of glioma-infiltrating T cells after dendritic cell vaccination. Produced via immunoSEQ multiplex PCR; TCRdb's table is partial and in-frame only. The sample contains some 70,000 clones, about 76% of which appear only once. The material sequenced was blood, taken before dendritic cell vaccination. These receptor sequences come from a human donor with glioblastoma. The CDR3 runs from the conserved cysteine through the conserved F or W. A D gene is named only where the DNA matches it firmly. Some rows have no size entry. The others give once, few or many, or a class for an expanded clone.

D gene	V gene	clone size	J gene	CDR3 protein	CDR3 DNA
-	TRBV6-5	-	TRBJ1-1	CASRKGETDTEAFF	TGTGCCAGCAGAAAGGGGGAAACTGACACTGAAGCTTTCTTT
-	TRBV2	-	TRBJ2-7	CASSVRTSYEQYF	TGTGCCAGCAGTGTGAGAACCTCCTACGAGCAGTACTTC
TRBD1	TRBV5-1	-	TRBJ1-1	CASAPGGMNTEAFF	TGCGCCAGCGCCCCAGGGGGCATGAACACTGAAGCTTTCTTT
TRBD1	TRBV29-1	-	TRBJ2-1	CSLKWDRRFNEQFF	TGCAGCCTTAAGTGGGACAGGCGGTTCAATGAGCAGTTCTTC
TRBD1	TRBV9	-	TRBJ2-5	CASSVYLSTGEMETQYF	TGTGCCAGCAGCGTCTACCTCTCGACAGGGGAGATGGAGACCCAGTACTTC
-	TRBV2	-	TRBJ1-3	CASSSSSGNTIYF	TGTGCCAGCAGTTCCAGCTCTGGAAACACCATATATTTT
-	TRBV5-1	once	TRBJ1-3	CASSPSPGQGNTIYF	TGCGCCAGCAGCCCCTCTCCGGGACAAGGAAACACCATATATTTT
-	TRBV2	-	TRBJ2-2	CASSLLQANGELFF	TGTGCCAGCAGTCTCTTACAGGCCAACGGGGAGCTGTTTTTT
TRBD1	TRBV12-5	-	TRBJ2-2	CASGLVAGTGETGELFF	TGTGCTAGTGGTTTGGTTGCCGGTACAGGGGAGACCGGGGAGCTGTTTTTT
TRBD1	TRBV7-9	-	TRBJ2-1	CATAYGTDYNEQFF	TGTGCCACCGCGTACGGGACAGATTACAATGAGCAGTTCTTC
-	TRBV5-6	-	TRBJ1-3	CASSLGWALSSGNTIYF	TGTGCCAGCAGCTTGGGTTGGGCCCTGAGCTCTGGAAACACCATATATTTT
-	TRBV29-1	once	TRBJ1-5	CSVLTGVGNQPQHF	TGCAGCGTACTAACCGGGGTAGGCAATCAGCCCCAGCATTTT
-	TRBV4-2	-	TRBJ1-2	CASSQPFRGTSPNYGYTF	TGTGCCAGCAGCCAACCCTTCCGGGGGACCTCTCCTAACTATGGCTACACCTTC
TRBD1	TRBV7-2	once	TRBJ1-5	CASSLTGTGFSNQPQHF	TGTGCCAGCAGTCTTACCGGGACAGGTTTCAGCAATCAGCCCCAGCATTTT
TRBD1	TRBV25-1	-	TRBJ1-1	CASSEFDRENTEAFF	TGTGCCAGCAGTGAATTCGACAGGGAGAACACTGAAGCTTTCTTT
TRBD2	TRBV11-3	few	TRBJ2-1	CASSFTGEGEQFF	TGTGCCAGCAGCTTTACGGGGGAGGGCGAGCAGTTCTTC
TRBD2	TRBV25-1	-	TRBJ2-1	CASSYQRGEGEQFF	TGTGCCAGCAGTTACCAGCGGGGGGAGGGTGAGCAGTTCTTC
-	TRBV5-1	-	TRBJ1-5	CASSREGGNQPQHF	TGCGCCAGCAGCAGGGAGGGAGGCAATCAGCCCCAGCATTTT
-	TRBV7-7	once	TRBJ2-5	CASSQTGRETQYF	TGTGCCAGCAGCCAGACAGGGAGGGAGACCCAGTACTTC
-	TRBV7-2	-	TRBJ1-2	CASSLPLPTTDYGYTF	TGTGCCAGCAGCCTGCCACTCCCTACGACAGACTATGGCTACACCTTC
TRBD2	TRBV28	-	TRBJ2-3	CASSLAGGRRDTQYF	TGTGCCAGCAGTTTAGCGGGGGGGCGGCGGGATACGCAGTATTTT
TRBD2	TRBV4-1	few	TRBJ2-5	CASSQGLREETQYF	TGCGCCAGCAGCCAAGGATTGCGGGAGGAGACCCAGTACTTC
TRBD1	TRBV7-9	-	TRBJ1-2	CASSTQGQSGYTF	TGTGCCAGCAGCACCCAGGGACAGTCGGGCTACACCTTC
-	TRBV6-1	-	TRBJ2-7	CASSEGGPEEYEQYF	TGTGCCAGCAGTGAAGGAGGGCCCGAAGAATACGAGCAGTACTTC
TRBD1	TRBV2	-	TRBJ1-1	CASSEYRDREAFF	TGTGCCAGCAGTGAGTACCGGGACAGAGAAGCTTTCTTT
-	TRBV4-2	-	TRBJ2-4	CASSQDLVGRLAKNIQYF	TGTGCCAGCAGCCAAGATCTTGTCGGGAGACTAGCCAAAAACATTCAGTACTTC